These 9 T cell receptor beta chains came from one sample sequenced in a study of blood T cells in healthy people across ages. A sample-barcoded 5' primer and a J-beta primer mix were used in a second PCR of roughly 6 to 11 cycles. MiXCR was run by TCRdb on the 5' RACE reads, yielding one entry per CDR3 protein. The sample carries 720,000 or so distinct CDR3 sequences, around two fifths recorded once. Sample: blood. The source of these receptors is a man at least 80 years old in good health.

The chain links TRBV27 to TRBJ2-1; 11 bases align to TRBD1. V lost 4 bases to trimming and J lost 5 bases; unmatched junction nucleotides: 4. Per the germline V gene, CDR1 is MNHEY and CDR2 is SMNVEV (reference sequence). The CDR3 has 15 amino acids. The CDR3 loop reads CASSWDRGAHNEQFF. In DNA, the CDR3 is TGTGCCAGCAGTTGGGACAGGGGGGCTCACAATGAGCAGTTCTTC.

In its sample, this clonotype was seen many times. V gene TRBV28 combines with J gene TRBJ2-6; no definite D call. Germline assignment: CDR1 MDHEN and CDR2 SYDVKM. V gave up 6 bases and J gave up 1 base, with 10 bases separating them. The CDR3 runs 15 residues. The CDR3 nucleotides read TGTGCCAGCAGCCACCGGTCGTCTGGGGCCAACGTCCTGACTTTC. It codes for CASSHRSSGANVLTF.

This clonotype was counted a single time. This rearrangement joins TRBV5-1 to TRBJ2-2; D is undetermined. This CDR3 has 15 amino acids. V lost 4 bases, J lost 4 bases, and 14 bases lay in between. CDR1 is SGHRS, CDR2 YFSETQ, per germline. CDR3: CASSPSKDGTGELFF. Written as DNA, the CDR3 is TGCGCCAGCAGCCCCTCGAAGGATGGCACCGGGGAGCTGTTTTTT.

The rearrangement joins TRBV3-1 to TRBJ1-1, with D perhaps matching TRBD1 (6 bases). The CDR3 has 13 residues. Trimming removed 8 bases from V and 2 bases from J, with 12 bases in between. The germline gives CDR1 LGHDT, CDR2 YNNKEL (reference sequence). CDR3 sequence: CASGRGGNTEAFF. As DNA, the CDR3 is TGTGCCAGCGGCCGAGGGGGTAACACTGAAGCTTTCTTT.

V gene TRBV4-1 combines with J gene TRBJ2-5; D is perhaps TRBD1 (5 bases). Near its end, the DNA agrees better with TRBJ2-7, so the J call may be wrong. CDR3 length: 16 residues. Germline CDR1 is MGHRA and CDR2 is YSYEKL. CDR3 in amino acids: CASSQLQWQGDDEQYF. The CDR3 DNA reads as TGCGCCAGCAGCCAATTGCAATGGCAGGGTGACGACGAGCAGTACTTC.

This rearrangement joins TRBV20-1 to TRBJ2-7, with 9 bases identical to TRBD1. Losses at the gene ends were 1 base for V and 6 bases for J; bases not matched to a gene: 7. The CDR3 extends over 14 amino acids. Germline V gives CDR1 DFQATT, CDR2 SNEGSKA (reference sequence). CDR3 coding DNA: TGCAGTGCTAGAGTTAACAGGGGGCAAGGCGAGCAGTACTTC. It is translated as CSARVNRGQGEQYF.

This sequence joins TRBV20-1 and TRBJ2-3; D might be TRBD2 (7 bases). The CDR3 has 14 residues. The germline V gene encodes CDR1 DFQATT and CDR2 SNEGSKA (reference sequence). The CDR3 reads CSPGSGGRTDTQYF. CDR3 bases: TGCAGCCCCGGATCGGGGGGCCGCACAGATACGCAGTATTTT.

This clonotype was recorded once. J is TRBJ2-1 and V is TRBV21-1; the D call in the table, TRBD1, was not verified against the DNA. TRBV21-1 is deemed a pseudogene. CDR3 length: 15 residues. DNA of the CDR3: TGTGCCAGCAGCCCACTAGGGACAGGGGTGAATGAGCAGTTCTTC. Residues: CASSPLGTGVNEQFF.

The sample holds a few counts of this clonotype. The chain has TRBV2 and TRBJ2-7, with D possibly matching TRBD2 (5 bases). Germline V gene lookup returns CDR1 SNHLY and CDR2 FYNNEI. The CDR3 totals 14 residues. V lost 3 bases, J lost 6 bases, and 15 bases lay in between. CDR3 sequence reads: CASSDNRRESEQYF. Written as DNA, the CDR3 is TGTGCCAGCAGTGATAATCGTCGGGAATCCGAGCAGTACTTC.